This T cell receptor beta chain is from a study of blood T cell repertoires in COVID-19 (dated by TCRdb to 2018 to 2021). For context, the study as a whole: The collaborator samples originated in the United States, Italy and Spain and spanned the acute and convalescent phases of COVID-19. The material from the prospective study consisted of cDNA or gDNA derived from T cells, B-cell-depleted T cells, or PBMCs. Deeply sampled blood TCRbeta repertoires from subjects exposed to, actively infected with, or recovered from COVID-19 were included in the dataset. The repertoires were made available in a free public database intended to serve as a resource for research on the immune response to SARS-CoV-2. The samples were drawn from two sources: the first 160 participants of the ongoing ImmuneRACE study, and fewer than 1,500 subjects contributed by 6 global collaborators. A de-identified subject ID, COVID-19 status, age in years and sex were almost always included in the sample metadata. Where available, HLA class I and class II types were taken from metadata supplied by the sample provider and were not determined by assay-based typing. What the research found in general, with its limitations: The amount of clinical and demographic metadata varied by source and participant and was provided uncurated.

Whole blood was collected in K2EDTA tubes by collaborating institutions according to the institutions' own protocols. Collaborator samples were shipped for TCRbeta analysis as frozen whole blood, isolated PBMCs, or DNA extracted from either sample type. TCRbeta CDR3 regions were amplified from genomic DNA by means of the immunoSEQ Assay, a bias-controlled multiplex PCR. As for how the authors treated the data: The number of nucleated cells in each sample was estimated by amplification of reference gene primers within the assay. Sequence reads were collapsed and filtered to measure the absolute abundance of every unique TCRbeta CDR3 rearrangement. For each sample, productive Simpson clonality was calculated as the square root of Simpson's diversity index over productive rearrangements. What TCRdb holds here is the immuneACCESS table cut down to in-frame rearrangements. Part of the clones is not present; checked against another copy, under half of the missing clones reflect an unresolved V gene, and the others are unexplained. D and trimming come from the DNA, and the V and J calls and clone size come from that table. The sample has approximately 81,000 clones on record, roughly four fifths of them singletons. Jointly, the top ten make up approximately 7.3% of the sample.

The germline V gene (reference sequence) sets CDR1 to LNHDA and CDR2 to SQIVND. V trim: 5 bases; J trim: 6 bases; unmatched bases: 7. The CDR3 covers 13 residues, taking in both the cysteine and the phenylalanine. The read is trimmed to its CDR3 DNA, 39 bases read in frame from base 1. Of note for this clone: The antigen it recognizes is unknown. Base-call qualities are not available, and no considerably larger clone is one nucleotide away.

The TCR originated in a human donor in a cohort sampled during active COVID-19. The chain is encoded by TRBV19 joined to TRBJ2-7, and TRBD2 aligns with 7 junction nucleotides. The sample taken for sequencing was peripheral blood. The CDR3 reads CASSGDYFGEQYF. The sequenced DNA: TGTGCCAGTAGTGGGGACTACTTCGGCGAGCAGTACTTC.